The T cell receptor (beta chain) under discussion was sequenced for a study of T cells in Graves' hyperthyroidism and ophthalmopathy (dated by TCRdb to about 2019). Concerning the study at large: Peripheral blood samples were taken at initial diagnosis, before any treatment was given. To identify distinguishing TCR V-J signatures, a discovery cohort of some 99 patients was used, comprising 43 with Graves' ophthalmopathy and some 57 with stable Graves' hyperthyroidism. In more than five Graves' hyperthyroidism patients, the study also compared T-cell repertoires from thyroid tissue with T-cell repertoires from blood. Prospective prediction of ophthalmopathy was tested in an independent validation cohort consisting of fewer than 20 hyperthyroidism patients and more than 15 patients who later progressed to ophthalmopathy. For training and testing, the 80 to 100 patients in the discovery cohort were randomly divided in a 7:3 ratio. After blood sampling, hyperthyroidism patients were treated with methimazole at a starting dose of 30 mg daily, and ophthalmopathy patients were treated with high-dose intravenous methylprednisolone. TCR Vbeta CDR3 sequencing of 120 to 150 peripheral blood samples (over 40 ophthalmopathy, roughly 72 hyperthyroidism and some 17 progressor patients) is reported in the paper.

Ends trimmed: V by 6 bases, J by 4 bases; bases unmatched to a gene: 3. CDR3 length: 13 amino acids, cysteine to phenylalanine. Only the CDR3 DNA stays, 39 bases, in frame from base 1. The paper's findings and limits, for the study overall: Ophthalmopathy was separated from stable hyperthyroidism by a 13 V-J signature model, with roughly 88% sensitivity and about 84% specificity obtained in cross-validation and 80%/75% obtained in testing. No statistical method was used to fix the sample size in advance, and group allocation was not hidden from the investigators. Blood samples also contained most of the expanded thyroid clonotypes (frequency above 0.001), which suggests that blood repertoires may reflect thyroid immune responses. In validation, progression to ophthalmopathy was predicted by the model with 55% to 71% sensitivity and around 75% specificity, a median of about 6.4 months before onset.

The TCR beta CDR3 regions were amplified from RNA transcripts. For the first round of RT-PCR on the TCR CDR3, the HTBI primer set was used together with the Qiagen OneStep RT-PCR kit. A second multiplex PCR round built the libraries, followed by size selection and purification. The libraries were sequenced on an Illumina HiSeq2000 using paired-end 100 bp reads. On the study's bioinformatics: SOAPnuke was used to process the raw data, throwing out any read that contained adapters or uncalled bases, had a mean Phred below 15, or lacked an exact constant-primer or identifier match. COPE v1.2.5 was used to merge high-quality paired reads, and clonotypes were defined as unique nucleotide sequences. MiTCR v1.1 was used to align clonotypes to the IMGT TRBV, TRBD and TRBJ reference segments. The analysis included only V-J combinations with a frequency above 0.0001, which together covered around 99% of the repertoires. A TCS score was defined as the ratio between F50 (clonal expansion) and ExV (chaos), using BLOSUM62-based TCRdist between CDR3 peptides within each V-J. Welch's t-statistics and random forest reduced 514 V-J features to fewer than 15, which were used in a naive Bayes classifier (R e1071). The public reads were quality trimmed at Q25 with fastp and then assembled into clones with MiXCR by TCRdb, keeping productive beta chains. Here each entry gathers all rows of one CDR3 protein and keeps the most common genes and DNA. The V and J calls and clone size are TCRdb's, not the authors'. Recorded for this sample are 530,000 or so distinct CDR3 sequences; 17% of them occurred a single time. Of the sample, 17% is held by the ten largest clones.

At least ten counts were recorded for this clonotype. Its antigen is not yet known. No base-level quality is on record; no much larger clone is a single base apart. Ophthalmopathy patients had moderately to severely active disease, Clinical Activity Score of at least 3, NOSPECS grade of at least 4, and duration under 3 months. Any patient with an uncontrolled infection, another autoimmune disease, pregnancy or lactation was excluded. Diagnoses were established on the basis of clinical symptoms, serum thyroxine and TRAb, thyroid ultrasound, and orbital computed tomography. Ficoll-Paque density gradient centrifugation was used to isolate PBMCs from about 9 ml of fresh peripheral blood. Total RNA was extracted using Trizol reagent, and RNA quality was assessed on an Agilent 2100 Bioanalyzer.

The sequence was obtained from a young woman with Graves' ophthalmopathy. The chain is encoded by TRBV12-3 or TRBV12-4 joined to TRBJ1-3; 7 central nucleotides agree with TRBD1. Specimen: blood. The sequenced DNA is TGTGCCAGCAGCTTGACAGGGGGAAACACCATATATTTT. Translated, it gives CASSLTGGNTIYF.